This T cell receptor (beta chain) was recorded in a study of response to subunit inactivated influenza vaccine. Study-wide findings and caveats: Few new T cells, the authors suggested, are recruited by each seasonal influenza vaccination.

One entry per CDR3 protein, called by TCRdb with MiXCR from the RT-PCR reads. This table holds a few hundred thousand distinct CDR3 sequences, 12% to 15% found once. A note on this clonotype: The target antigen is unknown.

Trimming took off 2 bases at V and 6 bases at J, with 13 bases between the two ends. Germline CDR1 reads KGHDR; CDR2 reads SFDVKD. This CDR3 spans 15 amino acids. This clonotype originated in a man aged 45 to 65 who received an inactivated influenza vaccine. The sample consisted of PBMCs from blood, taken roughly 13 days after vaccination. The chain couples TRBV24-1 to TRBJ2-1; D possibly uses TRBD1 or TRBD2 (6 bases each). The CDR3 is CATSDWRGRGNEQFF. The CDR3 DNA sequence: TGTGCCACCAGTGATTGGAGGGGCAGGGGCAATGAGCAGTTCTTC.